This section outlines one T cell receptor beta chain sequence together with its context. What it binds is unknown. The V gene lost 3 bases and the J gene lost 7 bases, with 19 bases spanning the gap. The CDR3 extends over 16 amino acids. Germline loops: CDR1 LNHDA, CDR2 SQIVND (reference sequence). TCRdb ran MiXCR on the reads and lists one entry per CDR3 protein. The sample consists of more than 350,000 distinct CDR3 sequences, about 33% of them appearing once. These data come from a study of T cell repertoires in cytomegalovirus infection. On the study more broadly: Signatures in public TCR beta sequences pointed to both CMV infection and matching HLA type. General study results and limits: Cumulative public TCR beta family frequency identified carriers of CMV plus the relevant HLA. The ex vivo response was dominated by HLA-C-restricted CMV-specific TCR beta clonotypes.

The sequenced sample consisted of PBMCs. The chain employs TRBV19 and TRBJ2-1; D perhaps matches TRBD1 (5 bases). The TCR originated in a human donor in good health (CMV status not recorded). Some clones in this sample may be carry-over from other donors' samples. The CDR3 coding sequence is TGTGCCAGTAGTATCCGAGGCAGGGCAACTGGGAATGAGCAGTTCTTC. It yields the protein CASSIRGRATGNEQFF.